This note documents a single TCR beta chain sequence. Its cognate antigen has yet to be identified. The input lacks base qualities; no much larger clone sits a single base away. V is cut by 1 base and J by 7 bases, and the space between the germline ends is 8 bases. From its cysteine to its phenylalanine, the CDR3 spans 14 amino acids. Just the 42-base CDR3 DNA is kept, in frame starting at base 1. From the germline V gene, CDR1 is SGHNT and CDR2 is YENEEA. The immunoSEQ Assay, a bias-controlled multiplex PCR, was used to amplify TCRbeta CDR3 regions from genomic DNA. In the original analysis: The number of nucleated cells in each sample was estimated by amplification of reference gene primers within the assay. Sequence reads were collapsed and filtered to measure the absolute abundance of every unique TCRbeta CDR3 rearrangement. For each sample, productive Simpson clonality was calculated as the square root of Simpson's diversity index over productive rearrangements. TCRdb re-hosts the immuneACCESS table, in-frame sequences only. Its copies lack some clones; in the studies checked, an unresolved V gene accounts for under half of them, and the cause for the rest is not known. V and J calls plus clone size are reproduced from that table; the DNA served to infer D and trimming. This sample is represented by around 230,000 clones; 88% of them were singletons. Around 2.6% of the sample lies in the top ten.

These data belong to a study of blood T cell repertoires in COVID-19 (dated by TCRdb to the early 2020s). The study in broad terms: Collaborator samples came from the United States, Italy and Spain and covered acute and convalescent phases of COVID-19. The prospective study material was composed of cDNA or gDNA derived from T cells, B-cell-depleted T cells, or PBMCs. Deeply sampled blood TCRbeta repertoires from subjects exposed to, actively infected with, or recovered from COVID-19 were included in the dataset. The repertoires were released in a freely available public database intended as a resource for research on the immune response to SARS-CoV-2. Samples came from the ongoing ImmuneRACE study (first 160 participants) plus 1,254 subjects from 6 global collaborators. Nearly every sample came with metadata listing a de-identified subject ID, COVID-19 status, age in years and sex. Where HLA class I and class II types were available, the types were taken from metadata supplied by the sample provider, not from assay-based typing. General study outcomes and caveats: The quantity of clinical and demographic metadata differed by source and by participant and was supplied without curation.

In the prospective study, participants were roughly 18 to 95 years old, resided in about two dozen geographic areas of the United States, and were enrolled through a virtual design. In the prospective study, cohorts were assigned on the basis of participant-reported clinical history obtained from a screening survey and a study questionnaire. Recovered participants in ImmuneRACE Cohort 3 were defined by two consecutive negative NP/OP PCR tests, clearance by a healthcare professional, or resolution of symptoms. In the prospective study, mobile phlebotomists collected whole blood, serum and a nasopharyngeal or oropharyngeal swab from each participant. Participants in the prospective study had the option to provide additional blood draws and questionnaires over a roughly two-month period. Before DNA extraction, blood samples from the prospective study were shipped at room temperature or frozen.

The chain employs TRBV11-3 and TRBJ1-6; tentative D gene TRBD1, with 6 bases matching. The source of this sequence is a woman aged 25 to 45 who had recovered from COVID-19. Sequenced material: PBMCs or T cells enriched from blood (not recorded which). The CDR3 sequence is CASSLGTVNSPLHF. The DNA reads TGTGCCAGCAGCTTAGGGACAGTAAATTCACCCCTCCACTTT. Outside the CDR3, residues come from the reference TRBV11-3 and TRBJ1-6 proteins, so the full variable domain is: EAGVVQSPRYKIIEKKQPVAFWCNPISGHNTLYWYLQNLGQGPELLIRYENEEAVDDSQLPKDRFSAERLKGVDSTLKIQPAELGDSAVYLCASSLGTVNSPLHFGNGTRLTVT.